The rows below give T cell receptor beta chains drawn from one sample of a study of blood T cell repertoires in COVID-19. Sequencing was performed with immunoSEQ multiplex PCR; in TCRdb, only in-frame clones are kept and a portion is missing. This sample has 48,000 or so clones; more than 70% occur once, and the top ten carry 5.5% to 7%. Sequences were obtained from peripheral blood. The receptor set was obtained from a woman aged 60-70 years with acute or convalescent COVID-19. Both conserved end residues are part of each CDR3. The D gene is left open where the match is weak. Clone sizes are given selectively: once, few, many, or a class where the clone is expanded.

j_gene | v_gene | d_gene | abundance | CDR3nt | CDR3aa
TRBJ2-1 | TRBV4-1 | TRBD2 | NA | TGCGCCAGCAGCCAAGCGAACCTGATCAGCGGGGGTTACAATGAGCAGTTCTTC | CASSQANLISGGYNEQFF
TRBJ1-1 | TRBV3-1/TRBV3-2 | TRBD1 | NA | TGTGCCAGCAGCCAGACAGGGAAAGGTGAAGCTTTCTTT | CASSQTGKGEAFF
TRBJ1-5 | TRBV27 | TRBD1 | NA | TGTGCCAGCTGGACAGGGGGTCAGCCCCAGCATTTT | CASWTGGQPQHF
TRBJ2-5 | TRBV18 | TRBD2 | NA | TGTGCCAGCTCACCATCCGGGAGGCTTCCTCAAGAGACCCAGTACTTC | CASSPSGRLPQETQYF
TRBJ1-4 | TRBV27 | NA | NA | TGTGCCAGCAGTCCGGCAGGGGTAACTAATGAAAAACTGTTTTTT | CASSPAGVTNEKLFF
TRBJ2-7 | TRBV5-1 | TRBD2 | NA | TGCGCCAGCAGCCACCTGGGGGGGGAGTCCTACGAGCAGTACTTC | CASSHLGGESYEQYF
TRBJ1-1 | TRBV6-9 | TRBD1 | NA | TGTGCCAGCAGTTACATTACAGGGGGCGGTGAAGCTTTCTTT | CASSYITGGGEAFF
TRBJ1-5 | TRBV6-6 | NA | NA | TGTGCCAGCAGTTACTCGCGCAGGGGTGGCAATCAGCCCCAGCATTTT | CASSYSRRGGNQPQHF
TRBJ1-1 | TRBV7-3 | NA | few | TGTGCCAGCAGCCTCTCCCGCGGGGGGACTGAAGCTTTCTTT | CASSLSRGGTEAFF
TRBJ2-1 | TRBV7-8 | NA | NA | TGTGCCAGCAGCTCGGCGAAAAGCGTAGGTGAGCAGTTCTTC | CASSSAKSVGEQFF
TRBJ2-1 | TRBV6-2/TRBV6-3 | TRBD2 | NA | TGTGCCAGCAGTTTAGCGGGAGGACTGGACAATGAGCAGTTCTTC | CASSLAGGLDNEQFF
TRBJ2-7 | TRBV6-5 | TRBD1 | NA | TGTGCCAGCAGTTGGACAGGGGGCTACGAGCAGTACTTC | CASSWTGGYEQYF
TRBJ2-7 | TRBV7-3 | TRBD1 | NA | TGTGCCAGCAGCTTGGGAAGGACAGGGCCATCCTACGAGCAGTACTTC | CASSLGRTGPSYEQYF
TRBJ1-4 | TRBV3-1/TRBV3-2 | NA | NA | TGTGCCAGCAGCCAAGAAGGGGCAGGGGCTAATGAAAAACTGTTTTTT | CASSQEGAGANEKLFF
TRBJ2-3 | TRBV7-2 | TRBD2 | NA | TGTGCCAGCAGCTTAACCACTAGCGGGAGTGCAGATACGCAGTATTTT | CASSLTTSGSADTQYF
TRBJ2-7 | TRBV11-3 | TRBD1 | NA | TGTGCCAGCAGCTCCGGGACAGGGAGCTACGAGCAGTACTTC | CASSSGTGSYEQYF
TRBJ2-2 | TRBV13 | TRBD2 | NA | TGTGCCAGCAGCCTATATCTCAGGACTAGCGGGAGGACGTACACCGGGGAGCTGTTTTTT | CASSLYLRTSGRTYTGELFF
TRBJ2-7 | TRBV5-5 | NA | few | TGTGCCAGCAGCCCCACGGAGGGGTACTACGAGCAGTACTTC | CASSPTEGYYEQYF
TRBJ2-5 | TRBV7-2 | NA | once | TGTGCCAGCAGCTTAAGAGGGACACTACAAGAGACCCAGTACTTC | CASSLRGTLQETQYF
TRBJ2-3 | TRBV19 | NA | few | TGTGCCAGTAACCCCTCGCGGGACACAGATACGCAGTATTTT | CASNPSRDTDTQYF
TRBJ1-5 | TRBV12-3/TRBV12-4 | NA | NA | TGTGCCAGCAGTTCAGGGAGGCATCAGCCCCAGCATTTT | CASSSGRHQPQHF
TRBJ2-3 | TRBV2 | TRBD2 | NA | TGTGCCAGCAGGGAGATGTTTCTAGCGGGAGGGGATACGCAGTATTTT | CASREMFLAGGDTQYF
TRBJ2-7 | TRBV6-5 | NA | NA | TGTGCCAGCAGTTACGGTGGGACTCAACCCGGCGGCGAGCAGTACTTC | CASSYGGTQPGGEQYF
TRBJ1-5 | TRBV12-5 | NA | once | TGTGCTAGTGGTTCCGGGGGGAATCAGCCCCAGCATTTT | CASGSGGNQPQHF
TRBJ2-5 | TRBV5-6 | NA | NA | TGTGCCAGCAGCATTCGGAGGGAGACCCAGTACTTC | CASSIRRETQYF
TRBJ1-5 | TRBV6-1 | NA | NA | TGTGCCAGCAGTGAATTACCAGGTAGGAGCAATCAGCCCCAGCATTTT | CASSELPGRSNQPQHF
TRBJ1-2 | TRBV5-6 | TRBD1 | NA | TGTGCCAGCAGCTTGGCAACGACAGGGGTTAACTATGGCTACACCTTC | CASSLATTGVNYGYTF
TRBJ2-3 | TRBV5-6 | TRBD2 | once | TGTGCCAGCAGCCCGACCCCTAGCGGGGGAGGGGATACGCAGTATTTT | CASSPTPSGGGDTQYF
TRBJ1-6 | TRBV3-1/TRBV3-2 | TRBD1 | NA | TGTGCCAGCAGCCAAGATGGGGACAGCTTTCCCCTCCACTTT | CASSQDGDSFPLHF
TRBJ2-5 | TRBV5-1 | TRBD2 | NA | TGCGCCAGCAGCTTGGGAGCGGGGGTAGAGACCCAGTACTTC | CASSLGAGVETQYF
TRBJ1-1 | TRBV28 | TRBD1 | NA | TGTGCCAGCAGGACAGGGGGCACTGAAGCTTTCTTT | CASRTGGTEAFF
TRBJ1-1 | TRBV7-3 | TRBD1 | NA | TGTGCCAGCAGCAGAGGACAGGGGTCAGGTGAAGCTTTCTTT | CASSRGQGSGEAFF
TRBJ1-2 | TRBV9 | NA | few | TGTGCCAGCAGCGTTCGAGAGAACTATGGCTACACCTTC | CASSVRENYGYTF
TRBJ2-5 | TRBV18 | NA | NA | TGTGCCAGTACCCTGGCCGGGGGGCGTGAGACCCAGTACTTC | CASTLAGGRETQYF
TRBJ1-3 | TRBV7-9 | NA | NA | TGTGCCAGCAGCCCGCTTGTTTCAGGCTCTGGAAACACCATATATTTT | CASSPLVSGSGNTIYF
TRBJ1-2 | TRBV6-6 | TRBD1 | NA | TGTGCCAGCAGTTCGGACAGGGTCGGCGGCTACACCTTC | CASSSDRVGGYTF
TRBJ2-2 | TRBV12-3/TRBV12-4 | NA | NA | TGTGCCAGCAGTTACGGGTACACCGGGGAGCTGTTTTTT | CASSYGYTGELFF
TRBJ2-1 | TRBV2 | NA | once | TGTGCCAGCAGTGAACAAGCGCGCTACAATGAGCAGTTCTTC | CASSEQARYNEQFF
TRBJ2-7 | TRBV7-8 | TRBD1 | few | TGTGCCAGCAGCTTTGGACAGGCCGGGTACGAGCAGTACTTC | CASSFGQAGYEQYF
TRBJ1-1 | TRBV6-1 | NA | NA | TGTGCCAGCAGTGACGTAGAGGACACTGAAGCTTTCTTT | CASSDVEDTEAFF
TRBJ1-1 | TRBV27 | NA | few | TGTGCCAGCAGATTGACAGTGAACACTGAAGCTTTCTTT | CASRLTVNTEAFF
TRBJ2-7 | TRBV10-3 | TRBD1 | NA | TGTGCCATCAGTGAGTCTTTGTCAGGGGGTCTCTACGAGCAGTACTTC | CAISESLSGGLYEQYF
TRBJ2-7 | TRBV6-2/TRBV6-3 | NA | NA | TGTGCCAGCAGTTACCTATCAGGGAGGACGAGCAGCTACGAGCAGTACTTC | CASSYLSGRTSSYEQYF
TRBJ2-1 | TRBV9 | TRBD2 | NA | TGTGCCAGCAGCGTAGACGGGAGGGGGAATGAGCAGTTCTTC | CASSVDGRGNEQFF